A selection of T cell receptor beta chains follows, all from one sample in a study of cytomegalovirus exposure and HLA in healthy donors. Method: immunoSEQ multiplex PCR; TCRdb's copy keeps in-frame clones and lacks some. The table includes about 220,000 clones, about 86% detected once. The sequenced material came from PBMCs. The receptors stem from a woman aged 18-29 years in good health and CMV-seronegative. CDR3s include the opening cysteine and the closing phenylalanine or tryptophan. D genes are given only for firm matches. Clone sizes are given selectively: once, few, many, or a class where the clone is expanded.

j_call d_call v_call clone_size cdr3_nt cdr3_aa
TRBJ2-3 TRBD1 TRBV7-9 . TGTGCCAGCAGCTTAGCAGGGGGCGATACGCAGTATTTT CASSLAGGDTQYF
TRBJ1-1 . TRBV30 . TGTGCCTGGAGTGTACGGGCGGGGACTGAAGCTTTCTTT CAWSVRAGTEAFF
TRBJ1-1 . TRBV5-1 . TGCGCCAGCAGCTTGGACGGTGATCTGAACACTGAAGCTTTCTTT CASSLDGDLNTEAFF
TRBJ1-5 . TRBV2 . TGTGCCAGCAGTGAAGGACACGGTTTAGGCAATCAGCCCCAGCATTTT CASSEGHGLGNQPQHF
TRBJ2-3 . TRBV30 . TGTGCCATGGAGAGGGTTAGCACAGATACGCAGTATTTT CAMERVSTDTQYF
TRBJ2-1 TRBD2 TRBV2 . TGTGCCAGCAGCAAGGGACTAGCGGGAGCGAGCTCCTACAATGAGCAGTTCTTC CASSKGLAGASSYNEQFF
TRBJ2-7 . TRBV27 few TGTGCCAGCCGAATAGCGGCCAGCTCCTACGAGCAGTACTTC CASRIAASSYEQYF
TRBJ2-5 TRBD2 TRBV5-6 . TGTGCCAGCAGCTCCGGTCTAGCGGGAGTGGGGTTCCAAGAGACCCAGTACTTC CASSSGLAGVGFQETQYF
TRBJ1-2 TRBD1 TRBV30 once TGTGCCTGGTTCAGGGGGCTTGACTACACCTTC CAWFRGLDYTF
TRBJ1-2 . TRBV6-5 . TGTGCCAGCAGTCGTACAGGCCTGGACTATGGCTACACCTTC CASSRTGLDYGYTF
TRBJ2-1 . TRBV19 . TGTGCCAGTAGTAGGACTGGCGACAATGAGCAGTTCTTC CASSRTGDNEQFF
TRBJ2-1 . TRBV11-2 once TGTGCCAGCAGCCTTTCGACTAGAAACTACAATGAGCAGTTCTTC CASSLSTRNYNEQFF
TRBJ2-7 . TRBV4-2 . TGTGCCAGCAGCCAAGGCAGGGGTTTGGTCGAGCAGTACTTC CASSQGRGLVEQYF
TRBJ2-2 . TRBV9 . TGTGCCAGCAGCGTAGAGTGGGCCACCGGGGAGCTGTTTTTT CASSVEWATGELFF
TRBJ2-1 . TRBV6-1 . TGTGCCAGCCTACGATACAATGAGCAGTTCTTC CASLRYNEQFF
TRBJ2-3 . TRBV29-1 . TGCAGCGTTGACAAGTCGGAGGGACCAAACACAGATACGCAGTATTTT CSVDKSEGPNTDTQYF
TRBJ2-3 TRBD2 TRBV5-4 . TGTGCCAGCAGCGGAGTAGCGGGAGGAAGCACAGATACGCAGTATTTT CASSGVAGGSTDTQYF
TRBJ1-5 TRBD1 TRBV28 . TGTGCCAGCAGTGCCAACAGGGGAAGCAATCAGCCCCAGCATTTT CASSANRGSNQPQHF
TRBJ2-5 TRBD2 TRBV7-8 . TGTGCCAGCAGCCCCCCCACTAGCGGGAGGGAGACCCAGTACTTC CASSPPTSGRETQYF
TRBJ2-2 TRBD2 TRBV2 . TGTGCCAGCAGGGGACTAGCGGGACACACCGGGGAGCTGTTTTTT CASRGLAGHTGELFF
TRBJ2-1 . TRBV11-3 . TGTGCCAGCAGCTTCCAGGGGTCCTACAATGAGCAGTTCTTC CASSFQGSYNEQFF
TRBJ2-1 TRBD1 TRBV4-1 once TGCGCCAGCAGCCAAGTTCCGGGACAGGGGCCAAATGAGCAGTTCTTC CASSQVPGQGPNEQFF
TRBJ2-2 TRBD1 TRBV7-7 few TGTGCTAGCAGCTTAGGGACAGGGAACACCGGGGAGCTGTTTTTT CASSLGTGNTGELFF
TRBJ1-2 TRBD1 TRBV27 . TGTGCCAGCAAGAACGTGGACAGGGCCTATGGCTACACCTTC CASKNVDRAYGYTF
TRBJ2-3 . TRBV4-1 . TGCGCCAGCAGCCAAGGAGGGCAGGGGAGCACAGATACGCAGTATTTT CASSQGGQGSTDTQYF
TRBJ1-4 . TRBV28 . TGTGCCAGCAGTTCTTCAGGGGCCCGGAGTGAAAAACTGTTTTTT CASSSSGARSEKLFF
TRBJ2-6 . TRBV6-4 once TGTGCCAGCAGCCTAGAAGGTTCTGGGGCCAACGTCCTGACTTTC CASSLEGSGANVLTF
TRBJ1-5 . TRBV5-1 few TGCGCCAGCAGTCTTACCGGGACACCCGAGGAGCCCCAGCATTTT CASSLTGTPEEPQHF
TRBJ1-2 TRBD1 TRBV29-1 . TGCAGCGTTGCGGGACAGGTCTCTGGCTACACCTTC CSVAGQVSGYTF
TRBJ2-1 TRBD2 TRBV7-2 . TGTGCCAGCAGCTTAGGGGTAAGCGGGAGAAGGAATGAGCAGTTCTTC CASSLGVSGRRNEQFF
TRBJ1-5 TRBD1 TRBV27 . TGTGCCAGCAGCTGGGGACAGGGTGGAAATCAGCCCCAGCATTTT CASSWGQGGNQPQHF
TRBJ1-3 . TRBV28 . TGTGCCAGCAGACTAGGGGTAGCGGTTGGAAACACCATATATTTT CASRLGVAVGNTIYF
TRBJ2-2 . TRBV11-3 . TGTGCCAGCAGCTTTACGAGGTTCACCGGGGAGCTGTTTTTT CASSFTRFTGELFF
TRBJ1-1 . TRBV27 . TGTGCCAGCAGTTTTGCCCGGGACACTGAAGCTTTCTTT CASSFARDTEAFF
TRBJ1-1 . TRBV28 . TGTGCCAGCAAGGTGGCAGGGCTGATGAACACTGAAGCTTTCTTT CASKVAGLMNTEAFF
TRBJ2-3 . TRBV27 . TGTGCCAGCAGCAATTCGGGGGTGGATACGCAGTATTTT CASSNSGVDTQYF
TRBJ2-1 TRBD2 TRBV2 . TGTGCCAGCTCTCCGGGGGGGGGCCTCAATGAGCAGTTCTTC CASSPGGGLNEQFF
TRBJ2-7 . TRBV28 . TGTGCCAGCAGTTCGAATCCGGGTAAAGCGAGAGAGCAGTACTTC CASSSNPGKAREQYF
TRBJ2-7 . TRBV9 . TGTGCCAGCAGCGTATCCGTATCCTACGAGCAGTACTTC CASSVSVSYEQYF
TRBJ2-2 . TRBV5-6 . TGTGCCAGCAGCACCACCCGGGACTTGAACACCGGGGAGCTGTTTTTT CASSTTRDLNTGELFF
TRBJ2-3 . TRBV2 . TGTGCCAGCAGTGACCGAGTTGCCGATACGCAGTATTTT CASSDRVADTQYF
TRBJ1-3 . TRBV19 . TGTGCCAGTACCCCGGGAGGAGACTTTGAAAACACCATATATTTT CASTPGGDFENTIYF
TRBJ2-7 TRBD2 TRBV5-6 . TGTGCCAGCAGCTTGGAGGCGCCTAGCGGGAGGGCTGAGCAGTACTTC CASSLEAPSGRAEQYF
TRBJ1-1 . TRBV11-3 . TGTGCCAGCAGCTTAGATAGTATGAACACTGAAGCTTTCTTT CASSLDSMNTEAFF
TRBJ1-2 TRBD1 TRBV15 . TGTGCCACCAGCAGACCTCTGCCTTACAGGGGCTATGGCTACACCTTC CATSRPLPYRGYGYTF
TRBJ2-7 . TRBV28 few TGTGCCAGCAGACAGGCGGCCTACGAGCAGTACTTC CASRQAAYEQYF
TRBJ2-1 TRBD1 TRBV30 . TGTGCCTGGAGGGGACAGGGGGTTAGGGAGCAGTTCTTC CAWRGQGVREQFF
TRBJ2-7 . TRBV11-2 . TGTGCCAGCAGCTTTGGGCTTACCTACGAGCAGTACTTC CASSFGLTYEQYF
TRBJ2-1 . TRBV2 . TGTGCCAGCAGGGGGGCCCTACGCAATGAGCAGTTCTTC CASRGALRNEQFF
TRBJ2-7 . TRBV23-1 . TGCGCCAGCAGAGCGACAGGTGCGTCCTACGAGCAGTACTTC CASRATGASYEQYF
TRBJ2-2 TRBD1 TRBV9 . TGTGCCAGCAGCTTCCGGGACAGGGGTGTTAACACCGGGGAGCTGTTTTTT CASSFRDRGVNTGELFF
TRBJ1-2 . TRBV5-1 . TGCGCCAGCAGCTTGGCACCCACAGAGGGCCATGGCTACACCTTC CASSLAPTEGHGYTF